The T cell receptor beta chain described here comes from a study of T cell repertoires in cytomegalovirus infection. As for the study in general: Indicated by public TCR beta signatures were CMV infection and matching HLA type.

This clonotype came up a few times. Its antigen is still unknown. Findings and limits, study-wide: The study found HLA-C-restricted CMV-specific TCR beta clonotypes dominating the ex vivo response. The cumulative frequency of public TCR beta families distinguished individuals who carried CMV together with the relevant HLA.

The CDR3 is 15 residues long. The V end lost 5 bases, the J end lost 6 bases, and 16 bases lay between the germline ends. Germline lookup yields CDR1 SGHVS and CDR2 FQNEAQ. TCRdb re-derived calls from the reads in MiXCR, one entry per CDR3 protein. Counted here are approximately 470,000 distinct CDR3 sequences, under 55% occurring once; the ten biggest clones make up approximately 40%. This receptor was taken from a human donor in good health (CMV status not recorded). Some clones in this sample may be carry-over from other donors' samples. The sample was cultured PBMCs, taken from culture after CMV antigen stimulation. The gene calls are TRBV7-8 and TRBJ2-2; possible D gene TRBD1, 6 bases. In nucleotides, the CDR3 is TGTGCCAGCAGCCCTCTGGGCAAGGGGGCCGGGGAGCTGTTTTTT. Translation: CASSPLGKGAGELFF.